The 4 T cell receptor beta chains given below trace back to one sample, sequenced in a study of OX40 agonist ivuxolimab in advanced cancers. Produced via immunoSEQ multiplex PCR; TCRdb's table is partial and in-frame only. The data show approximately 70,000 clones, roughly 85% seen once. Specimen: CD4+ or CD8+ T cells sorted from blood, collected in a trial of the OX40 agonist ivuxolimab. The receptors originated from an adult with an advanced solid tumor such as melanoma, head and neck, liver or kidney cancer.

The chain employs TRBV19 and TRBJ2-7; TRBD1 agrees at 7 bases. CDR3 size: 15 residues. Germline CDR1 reads LNHDA; CDR2 reads SQIVND (reference sequence). V lost 3 bases and J lost 3; bases outside the gene matches: 8. The CDR3 region is CASSILRAGGYEQYF. For the CDR3, the DNA is TGTGCCAGTAGTATCCTCCGGGCAGGGGGCTACGAGCAGTACTTC. Full variable domain (missing parts from reference TRBV19 and TRBJ2-7): DGGITQSPKYLFRKEGQNVTLSCEQNLNHDAMYWYRQDPGQGLRLIYYSQIVNDFQKGDIAEGYSVSREKKESFPLTVTSAQKNPTAFYLCASSILRAGGYEQYFGPGTRLTVT.

The V and J genes are TRBV18 and TRBJ1-2; perhaps TRBD1 as D (5 bases). V lost 0 bases and J 3 bases, leaving 11 bases between the germline ends. Looked up from germline, CDR1 is KGHSH and CDR2 is LQKENI. CDR3 size: 15 residues. As DNA, the CDR3 is TGTGCCAGCTCACCACCGGCTAGGGGAGACTATGGCTACACCTTC. It translates to CASSPPARGDYGYTF.

V usage is TRBV10-3 and J usage is TRBJ2-5; D ambiguous. TRBJ2-7 explains the end of the DNA better; the J call may be wrong. There are 12 residues in the CDR3. Germline lookup yields CDR1 ENHRY and CDR2 SYGVKD. Here the CDR3 DNA reads TGTGCCATCAGTGATAGTACCTACGAGCAGTACTTC. This codes for CAISDSTYEQYF.

This chain joins TRBV7-9 and TRBJ1-2, with 10 bases aligning to TRBD1. The germline CDR1 and CDR2 sequences are SEHNR and FQNEAQ (reference sequence). J gave up 6 bases and V 5 bases, and 0 bases lay outside the gene matches. CDR3 length equals 12 residues. CDR3 sequence (DNA): TGTGCCAGCAGCGACAGGGGGCATGGCTACACCTTC. This translates into CASSDRGHGYTF.